Presented here are 10 T cell receptor beta chains from one specimen sequenced in a study of long-term antiretroviral therapy in people with HIV. Version v3.0 of the immunoSEQ assay ran at survey level. Only in-frame clones appear in the TCRdb table, and some are missing; sequencing was by immunoSEQ multiplex PCR. The sample consists of some 47,000 clones, over 90% of them appearing once. Sequencing used unsorted PBMCs, obtained 3.7 years after starting antiretroviral therapy. These receptor sequences come from a woman between 45 and 65 years old with HIV.

This chain links TRBV19 with TRBJ2-7; D possibly corresponds to TRBD2 (5 bases). The CDR3 has 14 amino acids. V was cut by 5 bases and J by 3 bases, with 14 bases left in between. Germline lookup yields CDR1 LNHDA and CDR2 SQIVND (reference sequence). CDR3 sequence reads: CASSPRGASYEQYF. The CDR3 DNA follows: TGTGCCAGTAGTCCCCGGGGAGCTAGCTACGAGCAGTACTTC.

The chain combines TRBV30 with TRBJ1-5, with D possibly TRBD1 on 5 matching bases. This CDR3 is built from 14 residues. V was pared by 3 bases and J by 3 bases, with 12 bases between. Germline CDR1 reads GTSNPN; CDR2 reads SVGIG (reference sequence). The CDR3 reads CAWSAGGDNQPQHF. CDR3 coding DNA: TGTGCCTGGAGCGCCGGGGGTGACAATCAGCCCCAGCATTTT.

The chain joins TRBV7-9 to TRBJ2-1, with 8 positions matching TRBD2. In germline, CDR1 is SEHNR, CDR2 FQNEAQ (reference sequence). V was pared by 5 bases and J by 6 bases, with 6 bases of the junction left unmatched. The CDR3 is 14 amino acids. CDR3 region: CASSPGGAVNEQFF. CDR3 coding DNA: TGTGCCAGCAGCCCCGGGGGGGCGGTCAATGAGCAGTTCTTC.

The rearrangement links TRBV5-1 to TRBJ1-2, with 7 bases matching TRBD1. The CDR3 has 14 amino acids. CDR1 is SGHRS, CDR2 YFSETQ, per germline. The V gene end was trimmed by 0 bases and the J gene end by 4 bases; junction bases not matched to a gene: 3. CDR3 sequence: CASSLGQGTYGYTF. CDR3 nucleotides: TGCGCCAGCAGCTTGGGACAGGGCACCTATGGCTACACCTTC.

This clone was seen just once. The chain uses TRBV30 and TRBJ1-1, with 9 bases that match TRBD1. The CDR3 loop spans 13 amino acids. V gave up 4 bases and J gave up 10 bases; unmatched junction bases: 10. CDR1 is GTSNPN and CDR2 is SVGIG in the germline V gene (reference sequence). CDR3 in amino acids: CAWKRDRALGAFF. CDR3 nucleotide sequence: TGTGCCTGGAAAAGGGACAGGGCCCTTGGAGCTTTCTTT.

The genes are TRBV2 and TRBJ2-5, with 9 positions matching TRBD2. CDR1 and CDR2 from the germline V gene are SNHLY and FYNNEI. CDR3 size: 15 residues. V gave up 7 bases and J gave up 2 bases; unmatched junction bases: 8. CDR3 DNA: TGTGCCAGCACGGCGGGGGGGCCGGAGCAAGAGACCCAGTACTTC. Amino acids: CASTAGGPEQETQYF.

The rearrangement uses TRBV10-3 and TRBJ2-7; possibly TRBD1 for D (5 bases). Germline CDR1 reads ENHRY; CDR2 reads SYGVKD. The CDR3 runs to 14 residues. The V gene lost 3 bases and the J gene lost 5 bases, with 14 bases spanning the gap. As DNA, the CDR3 is TGTGCCATCAGTGATCCGGGCAGGGTGGACGAGCAGTACTTC. Translated: CAISDPGRVDEQYF.

This sequence joins TRBV10-3 and TRBJ1-3; TRBD1 agrees at 7 bases. The V and J ends lost 9 bases and 4 bases, in that order; junction bases with no gene match: 9. The CDR3 has 14 residues. Per germline, CDR1 ENHRY and CDR2 SYGVKD. The CDR3 nucleotides are TGTGCCATATCTTGGCAGGGGGAAGGAAACACCATATATTTT. It codes for CAISWQGEGNTIYF.

A single count supports this clone. The chain uses TRBV7-6 and TRBJ1-5, with 9 positions matching TRBD1. The CDR3 loop spans 17 amino acids. The trim removed 5 bases at V and 2 bases at J, leaving 10 bases unmatched. Per the germline V gene, CDR1 is SGHVS and CDR2 is FNYEAQ. DNA of the CDR3: TGTGCCAGCAGCGAACGAACAGGGGGCGAGGGCAATCAGCCCCAGCATTTT. Its protein is CASSERTGGEGNQPQHF. Full variable domain (rest looked up from reference TRBV7-6 and TRBJ1-5): GAGVSQSPRYKVTKRGQDVALRCDPISGHVSLYWYRQALGQGPEFLTYFNYEAQQDKSGLPNDRFSAERPEGSISTLTIQRTEQRDSAMYRCASSERTGGEGNQPQHFGDGTRLSIL.

The chain employs TRBV6-5 and TRBJ2-1; the D call may be TRBD1 or TRBD2 (5 bases each). The CDR3 runs 12 residues. The germline V gene encodes CDR1 MNHEY and CDR2 SVGAGI. V was cut by 5 bases and J by 10 bases, with 12 bases left in between. The CDR3 DNA is TGTGCCAGCAGTAAGCAGGGAGCGGAGCAGTTCTTC. This sequence encodes CASSKQGAEQFF.